A selection of T cell receptor beta chains follows, all from one sample in a study of blood T cell repertoires in COVID-19. Sequencing was performed with immunoSEQ multiplex PCR; in TCRdb, only in-frame clones are kept and a portion is missing. The sample has under 300,000 clones; about four fifths are singletons. The sample comprised peripheral blood. These receptors all come from an elderly woman with acute or convalescent COVID-19. CDR3s include the opening cysteine and the closing phenylalanine or tryptophan. A D gene is named only where the DNA matches it firmly. The size of a clone is reported for some rows only, either as once, few or many, or as a class for expanded clones.

CATSRDLNTEAFF	TGTGCCACCAGCAGAGACCTCAACACTGAAGCTTTCTTT	TRBJ1-1	TRBV15	.	.
CASSSTDSFNQPQHF	TGCGCCAGCAGCTCAACGGACAGCTTCAATCAGCCCCAGCATTTT	TRBJ1-5	TRBV5-1	.	once
CATRLSNQPQHF	TGTGCCACCCGACTAAGCAATCAGCCCCAGCATTTT	TRBJ1-5	TRBV28	.	once
CASSQEPPSPWYDEQFF	TGCGCCAGCAGCCAAGAACCCCCGAGCCCCTGGTACGATGAGCAGTTCTTC	TRBJ2-1	TRBV4-1	.	.
CASSGGTGNGYTF	TGTGCCAGCTCCGGAGGCACAGGGAATGGCTACACCTTC	TRBJ1-2	TRBV18	.	.
CASSYREPYEQYF	TGTGCCAGTAGTTACAGGGAACCCTACGAGCAGTACTTC	TRBJ2-7	TRBV19	.	.
CASSVEDRPRTVGYTF	TGTGCCAGCAGCGTAGAGGACAGGCCGCGCACTGTCGGCTACACCTTC	TRBJ1-2	TRBV9	TRBD1	.
CATSMPGKETQYF	TGTGCCACCAGCATGCCAGGGAAGGAAACCCAGTACTTC	TRBJ2-5	TRBV24-1	.	.
CASSLIWRGPTKKMNTEAFF	TGTGCCAGCAGCCTCATTTGGCGGGGGCCGACCAAGAAGATGAACACTGAAGCTTTCTTT	TRBJ1-1	TRBV28	.	.
CASSQDQRQGVWGYTF	TGCGCCAGCAGCCAAGATCAGAGACAGGGGGTTTGGGGCTACACCTTC	TRBJ1-2	TRBV4-1	TRBD1	.
CASSYRDRGLYGYTF	TGTGCCAGCAGTTACAGGGACAGGGGGCTGTATGGCTACACCTTC	TRBJ1-2	TRBV6-5	TRBD1	.
CASSALGGTSYGYTF	TGTGCCAGCAGCGCACTCGGCGGCACGTCCTATGGCTACACCTTC	TRBJ1-2	TRBV7-2	.	.
CASCDRTGGHEQYF	TGTGCCAGTTGTGACCGGACAGGGGGCCACGAGCAGTACTTC	TRBJ2-7	TRBV28	TRBD1	.
CASSLRGRADTQYF	TGTGCCAGCAGCTTGCGGGGGAGGGCAGATACGCAGTATTTT	TRBJ2-3	TRBV5-4	TRBD2	.
CATSREEGGYPTSWGNQPQHF	TGTGCCACCAGCAGAGAAGAAGGAGGATACCCGACTTCCTGGGGCAATCAGCCCCAGCATTTT	TRBJ1-5	TRBV15	.	.
CASSIDTRNTEAFF	TGTGCCAGCTCGATCGACACCCGAAACACTGAAGCTTTCTTT	TRBJ1-1	TRBV18	.	.
CASSLSRAGGPHEQFF	TGTGCCAGCAGTTTATCCCGAGCGGGGGGACCACATGAGCAGTTCTTC	TRBJ2-1	TRBV27	TRBD2	.